This TCR beta chain is drawn from a study of cytomegalovirus exposure and HLA in healthy donors. Study findings and constraints: Later work found most CMV-associated TCR beta chains apparently HLA-restricted. What a later analysis showed was that several of the most significant clusters appeared linked to common viral pathogens.

V was clipped by 7 bases and J by 5 bases, with 14 bases between them. This CDR3 comprises 13 residues. Germline V gene data show CDR1 as MGHRA and CDR2 as YSYEKL. Donors in the study were healthy people who gave bone marrow. With 60 Vbeta and 13 Jbeta primers, the PCR was carried out. The protocol was immunoSEQ multiplex PCR, while the TCRdb copy is restricted to in-frame clones and leaves out a portion. The table records about 100,000 clones, 81% of them present only once. As regards this clone: Its antigen is unknown.

This chain links TRBV4-1 with TRBJ1-1; D remains unclear. Sequences were obtained from PBMCs. The sequence came from a woman between 65 and 79 years old in good health and CMV-seropositive. The CDR3 region is CASTLRAGTEAFF. The DNA of the CDR3 is TGCGCCAGCACCCTGAGAGCCGGGACTGAAGCTTTCTTT.